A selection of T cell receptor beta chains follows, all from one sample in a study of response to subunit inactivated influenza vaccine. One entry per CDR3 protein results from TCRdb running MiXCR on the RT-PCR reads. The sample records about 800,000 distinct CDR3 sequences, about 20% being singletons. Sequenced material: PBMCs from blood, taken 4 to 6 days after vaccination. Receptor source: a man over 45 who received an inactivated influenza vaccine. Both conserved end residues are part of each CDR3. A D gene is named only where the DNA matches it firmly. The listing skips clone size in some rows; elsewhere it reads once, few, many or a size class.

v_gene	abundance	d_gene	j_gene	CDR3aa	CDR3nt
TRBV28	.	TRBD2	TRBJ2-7	CASTPPSGGDLRYEQYF	TGTGCCAGCACCCCCCCGAGCGGGGGAGACTTACGCTACGAGCAGTACTTC
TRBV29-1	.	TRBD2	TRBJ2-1	CSVDLTSGHNEQFF	TGCAGCGTTGACTTGACTAGCGGTCACAATGAGCAGTTCTTC
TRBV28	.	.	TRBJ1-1	CASSFSHTEAFF	TGTGCCAGCAGTTTCAGTCACACTGAAGCTTTCTTT
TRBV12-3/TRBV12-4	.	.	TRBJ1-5	CASSLGSAYSNQPQHF	TGTGCCAGCAGTTTAGGGTCAGCTTATAGCAATCAGCCCCAGCATTTT
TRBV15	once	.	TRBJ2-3	CATSAGVVATDTQYF	TGTGCCACCAGCGCAGGGGTTGTTGCAACAGATACGCAGTATTTT
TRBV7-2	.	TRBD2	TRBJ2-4	CASSLASLAGGAKNIQYF	TGTGCCAGCAGCTTAGCTTCGCTAGCGGGAGGTGCCAAAAACATTCAGTACTTC
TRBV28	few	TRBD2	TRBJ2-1	CASSFPRLAARELYNEQFF	TGTGCCAGCAGTTTCCCCCGACTAGCGGCAAGGGAACTCTACAATGAGCAGTTCTTC
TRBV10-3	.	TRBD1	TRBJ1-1	CAIRKATGGAGNTEAFF	TGTGCCATCAGGAAAGCGACAGGGGGCGCGGGGAACACTGAAGCTTTCTTT
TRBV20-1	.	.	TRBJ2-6	CSAGRGANVLTF	TGCAGTGCTGGGCGGGGGGCCAACGTCCTGACTTTC
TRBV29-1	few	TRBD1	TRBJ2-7	CSVIPGQRTYEQYF	TGCAGCGTTATACCGGGACAGCGCACCTACGAGCAGTACTTC
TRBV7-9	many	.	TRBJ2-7	CASSPSTNSYEQYF	TGTGCCAGCAGCCCCTCGACAAATTCCTACGAGCAGTACTTC
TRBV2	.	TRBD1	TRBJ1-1	CASSADRDYTEAFF	TGTGCCAGCAGTGCCGACAGGGATTACACTGAAGCTTTCTTT
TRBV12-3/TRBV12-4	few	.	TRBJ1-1	CASKGLVTENTEAFF	TGTGCCAGCAAGGGTTTGGTGACGGAGAACACTGAAGCTTTCTTT
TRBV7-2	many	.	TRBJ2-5	CASSLVGGREETQYF	TGTGCCAGCAGCTTAGTTGGGGGGCGCGAGGAGACCCAGTACTTC
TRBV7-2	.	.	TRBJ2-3	CASSLGGWGASDTQYF	TGTGCCAGCAGCTTAGGAGGCTGGGGCGCCTCGGATACGCAGTATTTT
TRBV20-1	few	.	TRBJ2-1	CSARLDNEQFF	TGCAGTGCTAGACTAGACAATGAGCAGTTCTTC
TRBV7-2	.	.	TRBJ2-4	CASSLDPGLAKNIQYF	TGTGCCAGCAGCTTAGACCCCGGACTAGCCAAAAACATTCAGTACTTC
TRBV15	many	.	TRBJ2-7	CATSRGNYEQYF	TGTGCCACCAGCAGAGGGAATTACGAGCAGTACTTC
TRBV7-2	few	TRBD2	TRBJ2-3	CASSLSLFSGRADTQYF	TGTGCCAGCAGCTTGAGTCTGTTTAGCGGGAGAGCAGATACGCAGTATTTT
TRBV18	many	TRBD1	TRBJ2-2	CASSPQTGTGVLTGELFF	TGTGCCAGCTCACCTCAGACCGGGACAGGGGTACTCACCGGGGAGCTGTTTTTT
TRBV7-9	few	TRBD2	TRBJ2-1	CASSLAGVPNEQFF	TGTGCCAGCAGCTTGGCGGGAGTACCGAATGAGCAGTTCTTC
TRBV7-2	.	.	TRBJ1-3	CASSLGPSGSGNTIYF	TGTGCCAGCAGCTTAGGACCGTCAGGCTCTGGAAACACCATATATTTT
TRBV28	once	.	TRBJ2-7	CASSSHSREQYF	TGTGCCAGCAGTTCCCATAGCCGCGAGCAGTACTTC
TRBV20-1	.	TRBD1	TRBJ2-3	CSAMDRGPDTQYF	TGCAGTGCTATGGACAGGGGCCCAGATACGCAGTATTTT
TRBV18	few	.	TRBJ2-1	CASSPPDRSSYNEQFF	TGTGCCAGCTCACCACCGGATCGTAGCTCCTACAATGAGCAGTTCTTC
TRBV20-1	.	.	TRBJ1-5	CSAHGREVLQPQHF	TGCAGTGCCCACGGCCGTGAGGTGCTTCAGCCCCAGCATTTT
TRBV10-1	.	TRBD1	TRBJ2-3	CASSEFRGQGADTQYF	TGCGCCAGCAGTGAGTTTCGGGGACAGGGTGCGGATACGCAGTATTTT
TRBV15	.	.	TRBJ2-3	CATSRGGALSTDTQYF	TGTGCCACCAGCAGAGGGGGGGCTTTAAGCACAGATACGCAGTATTTT
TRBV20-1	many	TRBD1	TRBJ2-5	CSASEGQGVNQETQYF	TGCAGTGCTAGCGAGGGACAGGGGGTCAACCAAGAGACCCAGTACTTC
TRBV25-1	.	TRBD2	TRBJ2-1	CASTDWGLAGGPQGISYNEQFF	TGTGCCAGCACCGACTGGGGACTAGCGGGAGGGCCTCAGGGGATAAGCTACAATGAGCAGTTCTTC
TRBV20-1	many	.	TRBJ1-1	CSARVVDGNTEAFF	TGCAGTGCTAGAGTAGTCGACGGGAACACTGAAGCTTTCTTT
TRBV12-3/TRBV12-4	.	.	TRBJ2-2	CATPGGRGAGELFF	TGTGCCACCCCTGGGGGCAGGGGAGCCGGGGAGCTGTTTTTT
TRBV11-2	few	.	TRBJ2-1	CASSLSISGNEQFF	TGTGCCAGCAGCTTAAGTATCTCCGGCAATGAGCAGTTCTTC
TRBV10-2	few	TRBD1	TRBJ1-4	CASSPGQSNEKLFF	TGCGCCAGCAGTCCGGGACAGAGTAATGAAAAACTGTTTTTT
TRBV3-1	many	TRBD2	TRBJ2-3	CASSQKGGRADTQYF	TGTGCCAGCAGCCAAAAGGGCGGGAGGGCAGATACGCAGTATTTT
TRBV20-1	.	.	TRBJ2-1	CSARVIGPNLNEQFF	TGCAGTGCTAGAGTAATAGGGCCTAACCTCAATGAGCAGTTCTTC
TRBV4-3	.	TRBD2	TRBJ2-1	CASSQEGGRGYNEQFF	TGCGCCAGCAGCCAAGAAGGCGGGAGGGGGTACAATGAGCAGTTCTTC
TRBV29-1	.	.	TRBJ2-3	CSVEGYITDTQYF	TGCAGCGTTGAAGGGTACATCACAGATACGCAGTATTTT
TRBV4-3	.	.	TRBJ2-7	CASSQDLIRQLGTYEQYF	TGCGCCAGCAGCCAAGATTTGATCAGACAGCTGGGAACCTACGAGCAGTACTTC
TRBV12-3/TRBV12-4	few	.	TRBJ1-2	CASSLGERKDNGYTF	TGTGCCAGCAGTTTAGGGGAAAGGAAGGACAATGGCTACACCTTC
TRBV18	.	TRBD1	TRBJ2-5	CASSHGQGPSGTQYF	TGTGCCAGCTCACACGGACAGGGGCCGTCGGGGACCCAGTACTTC
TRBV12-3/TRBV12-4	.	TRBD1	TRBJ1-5	CASSLATGGNQPQHF	TGTGCCAGCAGTTTAGCGACAGGGGGCAATCAGCCCCAGCATTTT
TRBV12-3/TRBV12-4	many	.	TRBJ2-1	CASSTEGRWNEQFF	TGTGCCAGCAGTACCGAGGGTAGGTGGAATGAGCAGTTCTTC
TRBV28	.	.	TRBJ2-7	CASSLTARYQGYEQYF	TGTGCCAGCAGCCTCACGGCCCGGTATCAGGGGTACGAGCAGTACTTC
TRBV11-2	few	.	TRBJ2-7	CASSLYLGGGYEQYF	TGTGCCAGCAGCTTGTACCTGGGGGGAGGCTACGAGCAGTACTTC
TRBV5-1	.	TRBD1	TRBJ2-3	CASSVDRLTDTQYF	TGCGCCAGCAGCGTGGACAGGTTGACAGATACGCAGTATTTT
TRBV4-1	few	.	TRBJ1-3	CASSRPEAGNTIYF	TGCGCCAGCAGCCGTCCGGAAGCTGGAAACACCATATATTTT
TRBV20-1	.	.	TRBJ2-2	CSASTRPITGELFF	TGCAGTGCTAGTACTAGACCAATTACCGGGGAGCTGTTTTTT
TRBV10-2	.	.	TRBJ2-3	CASSATDTDTQYF	TGCGCCAGCAGTGCTACAGACACAGATACGCAGTATTTT
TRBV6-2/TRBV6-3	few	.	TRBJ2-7	CASRKTVTYEQYF	TGTGCCAGCAGAAAGACAGTAACCTACGAGCAGTACTTC
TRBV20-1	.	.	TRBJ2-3	CSARDPSGDTQYF	TGCAGTGCTAGAGATCCTTCAGGAGATACGCAGTATTTT
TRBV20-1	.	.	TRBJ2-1	CSARWGAGNEQFF	TGCAGTGCTAGATGGGGGGCAGGCAATGAGCAGTTCTTC